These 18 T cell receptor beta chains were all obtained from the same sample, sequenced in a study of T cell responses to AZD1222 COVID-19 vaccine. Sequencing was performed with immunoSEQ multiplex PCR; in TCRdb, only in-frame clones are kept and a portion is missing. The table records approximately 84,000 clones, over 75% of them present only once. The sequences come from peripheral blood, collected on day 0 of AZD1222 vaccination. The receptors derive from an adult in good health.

Written as DNA, the CDR3 is TGTGCCAGCAGTTTACGTCGTGGAACTCCGTTGGGTGGCTACACCTTC. Translating gives CASSLRRGTPLGGYTF. The chain carries TRBV28 and TRBJ1-2; the D is unclear. From germline, CDR1 is MDHEN and CDR2 SYDVKM. The CDR3 has 16 amino acids. Trimming pared 2 bases from V and 7 bases from J, leaving 20 bases between.

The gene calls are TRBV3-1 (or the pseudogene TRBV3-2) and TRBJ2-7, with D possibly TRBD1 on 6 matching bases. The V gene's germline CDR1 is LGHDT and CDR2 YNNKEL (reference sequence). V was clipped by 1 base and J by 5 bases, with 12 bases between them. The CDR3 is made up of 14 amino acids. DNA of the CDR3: TGTGCCAGCAGCCAAGGGGGCAGGGGCCACGAGCAGTACTTC. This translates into CASSQGGRGHEQYF.

For the CDR3, the DNA is TGTGCCAGCAGTGTACCTCTAGCGGGAACCTACGAGCAGTACTTC. This codes for CASSVPLAGTYEQYF. The chain carries TRBV28 and TRBJ2-7, with 9 bases identical to TRBD2. J gave up 2 bases and V 5 bases, and 7 bases lay outside the gene matches. CDR3 size: 15 residues. Germline-derived CDR1 and CDR2 are MDHEN and SYDVKM.

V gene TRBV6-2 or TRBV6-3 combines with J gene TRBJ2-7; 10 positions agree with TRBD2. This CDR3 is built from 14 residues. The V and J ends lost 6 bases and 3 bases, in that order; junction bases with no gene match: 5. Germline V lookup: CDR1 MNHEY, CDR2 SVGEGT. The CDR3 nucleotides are TGTGCCAGCAGCCGGACTAGCGGACTCTACGAGCAGTACTTC. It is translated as CASSRTSGLYEQYF.

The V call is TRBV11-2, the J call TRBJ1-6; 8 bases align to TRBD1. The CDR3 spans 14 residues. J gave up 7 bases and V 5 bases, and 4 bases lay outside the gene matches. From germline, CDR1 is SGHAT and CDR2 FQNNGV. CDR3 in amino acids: CASSPGQDNSPLHF. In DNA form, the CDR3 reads TGTGCCAGCAGCCCGGGACAGGACAATTCACCCCTCCACTTT. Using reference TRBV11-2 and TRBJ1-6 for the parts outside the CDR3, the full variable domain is EAGVAQSPRYKIIEKRQSVAFWCNPISGHATLYWYQQILGQGPKLLIQFQNNGVVDDSQLPKDRFSAERLKGVDSTLKIQPAKLEDSAVYLCASSPGQDNSPLHFGNGTRLTVT.

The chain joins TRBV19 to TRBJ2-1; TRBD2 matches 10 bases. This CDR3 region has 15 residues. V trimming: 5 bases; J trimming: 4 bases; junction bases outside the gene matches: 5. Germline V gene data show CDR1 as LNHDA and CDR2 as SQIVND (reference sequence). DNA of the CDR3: TGTGCCAGTAGTGGCGGGACTAGCGCTTACAATGAGCAGTTCTTC. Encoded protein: CASSGGTSAYNEQFF.

CDR3 coding DNA: TGTGCCAGCAGTTCGGACCCAGTTGGTGGAAACACCATATATTTT. It is translated as CASSSDPVGGNTIYF. J is TRBJ1-3 and V is TRBV27, with no clear D. Trimming shortened V by 4 bases and J by 3 bases, and 13 bases separated the two germline ends. The CDR3 extends over 15 amino acids. CDR1 and CDR2 from the germline V gene are MNHEY and SMNVEV (reference sequence).

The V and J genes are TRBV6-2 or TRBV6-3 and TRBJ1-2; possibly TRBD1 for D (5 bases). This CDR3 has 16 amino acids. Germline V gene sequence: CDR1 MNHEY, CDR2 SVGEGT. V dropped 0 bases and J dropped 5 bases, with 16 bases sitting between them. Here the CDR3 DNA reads TGTGCCAGCAGTTACTCGAGCAGGGAGATTGGTTATGGCTACACCTTC. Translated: CASSYSSREIGYGYTF.

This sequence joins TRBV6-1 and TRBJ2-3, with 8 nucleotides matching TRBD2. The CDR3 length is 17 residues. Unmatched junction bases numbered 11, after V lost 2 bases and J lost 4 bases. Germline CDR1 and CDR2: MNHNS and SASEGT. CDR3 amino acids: CASSEIKGSGSSDTQYF. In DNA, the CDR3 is TGTGCCAGCAGTGAAATTAAGGGGAGCGGGAGCTCAGATACGCAGTATTTT.

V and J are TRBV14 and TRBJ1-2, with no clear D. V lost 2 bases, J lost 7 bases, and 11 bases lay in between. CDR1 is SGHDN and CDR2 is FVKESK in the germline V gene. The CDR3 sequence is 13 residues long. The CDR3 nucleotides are TGTGCCAGCAGCCAACCTGGCCCTGGTGGCTACACCTTC. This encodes CASSQPGPGGYTF.

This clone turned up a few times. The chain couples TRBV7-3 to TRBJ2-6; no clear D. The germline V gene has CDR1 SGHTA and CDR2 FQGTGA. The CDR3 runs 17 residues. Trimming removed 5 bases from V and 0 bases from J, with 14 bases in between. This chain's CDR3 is CASSGSSKSSGANVLTF. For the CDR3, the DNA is TGTGCCAGCAGCGGGTCCTCTAAGAGCTCTGGGGCCAACGTCCTGACTTTC.

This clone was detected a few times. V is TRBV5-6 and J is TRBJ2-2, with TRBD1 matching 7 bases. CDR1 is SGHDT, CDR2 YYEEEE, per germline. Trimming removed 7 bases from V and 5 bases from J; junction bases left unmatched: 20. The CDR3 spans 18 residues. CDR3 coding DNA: TGTGCCAGCTCTCCCCTCCTAACCTGGGACAGCGCGACCGGGGAGCTGTTTTTT. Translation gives CASSPLLTWDSATGELFF.

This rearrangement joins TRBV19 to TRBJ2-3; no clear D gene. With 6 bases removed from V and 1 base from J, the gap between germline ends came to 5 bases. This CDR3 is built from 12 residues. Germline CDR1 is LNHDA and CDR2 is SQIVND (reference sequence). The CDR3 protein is CASRSGTDTQYF. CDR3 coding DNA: TGTGCCAGTAGATCTGGCACAGATACGCAGTATTTT. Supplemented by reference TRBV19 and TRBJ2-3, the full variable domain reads DGGITQSPKYLFRKEGQNVTLSCEQNLNHDAMYWYRQDPGQGLRLIYYSQIVNDFQKGDIAEGYSVSREKKESFPLTVTSAQKNPTAFYLCASRSGTDTQYFGPGTRLTVL.

The CDR3 here is CASSSGFQVETQYF. The CDR3 nucleotides read TGTGCCAGCAGTTCCGGCTTCCAAGTAGAGACCCAGTACTTC. The gene calls are TRBV6-2 or TRBV6-3 and TRBJ2-5; D uncertain. The CDR3 length is 14 residues. Trimming took off 4 bases at V and 4 bases at J, with 13 bases between the two ends. Germline V CDR1 and CDR2: MNHEY, SVGEGT.

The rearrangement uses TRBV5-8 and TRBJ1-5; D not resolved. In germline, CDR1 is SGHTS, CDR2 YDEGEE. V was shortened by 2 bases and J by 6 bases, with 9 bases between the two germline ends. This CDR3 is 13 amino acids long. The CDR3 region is CASSLVLLQPQHF. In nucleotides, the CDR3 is TGTGCCAGCAGCTTAGTCCTTCTTCAGCCCCAGCATTTT.

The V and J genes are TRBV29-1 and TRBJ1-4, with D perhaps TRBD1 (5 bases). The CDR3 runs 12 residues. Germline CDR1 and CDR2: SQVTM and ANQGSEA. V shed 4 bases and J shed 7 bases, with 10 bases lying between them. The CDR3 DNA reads TGCAGCGTTGGGGCCGGGGGTGAAAAACTGTTTTTT. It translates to CSVGAGGEKLFF.

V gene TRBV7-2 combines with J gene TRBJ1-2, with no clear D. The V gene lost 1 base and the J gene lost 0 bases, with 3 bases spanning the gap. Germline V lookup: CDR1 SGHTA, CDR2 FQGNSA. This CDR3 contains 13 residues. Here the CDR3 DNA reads TGTGCCAGCAGCTTAGACACTAACTATGGCTACACCTTC. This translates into CASSLDTNYGYTF. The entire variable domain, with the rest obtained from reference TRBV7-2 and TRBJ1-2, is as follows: GAGVSQSPSNKVTEKGKDVELRCDPISGHTALYWYRQSLGQGLEFLIYFQGNSAPDKSGLPSDRFSAERTGGSVSTLTIQRTQQEDSAVYLCASSLDTNYGYTFGSGTRLTVV.

DNA of the CDR3: TGTGCCAGCAGTGAGGTGGGCGGCGGGGCGAACTATGGCTACACCTTC. This gives the protein CASSEVGGGANYGYTF. The chain joins TRBV2 to TRBJ1-2, with D perhaps matching TRBD1 (5 bases). CDR1 and CDR2 (germline): SNHLY, FYNNEI. The CDR3 length is 16 residues. Trimming removed 3 bases from V and 2 bases from J, with 16 bases in between.